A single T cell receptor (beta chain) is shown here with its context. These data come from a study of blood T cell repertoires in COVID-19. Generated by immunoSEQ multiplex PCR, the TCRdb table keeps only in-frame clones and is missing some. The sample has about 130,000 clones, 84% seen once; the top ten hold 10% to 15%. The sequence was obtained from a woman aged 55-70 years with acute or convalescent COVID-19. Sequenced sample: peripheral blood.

The CDR3 reads CASSPVGGGVYGYTF. In DNA form, the CDR3 reads TGTGCCAGCAGTCCGGTCGGAGGTGGGGTCTATGGCTACACCTTC. V is TRBV6-4 and J is TRBJ1-2; D gene unclear. Trimming pared 5 bases from V and 4 bases from J, leaving 17 bases between. The V gene's germline CDR1 is MRHNA and CDR2 SNTAGT. This CDR3 has 15 amino acids.